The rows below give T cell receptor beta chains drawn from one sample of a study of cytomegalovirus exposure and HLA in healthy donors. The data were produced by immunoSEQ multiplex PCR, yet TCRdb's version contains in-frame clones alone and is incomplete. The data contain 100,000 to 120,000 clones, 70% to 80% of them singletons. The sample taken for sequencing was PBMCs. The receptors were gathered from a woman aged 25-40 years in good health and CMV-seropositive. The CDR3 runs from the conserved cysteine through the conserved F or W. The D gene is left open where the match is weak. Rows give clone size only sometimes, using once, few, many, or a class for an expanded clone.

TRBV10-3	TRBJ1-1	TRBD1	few	TGTGCCATCAGTGGCGGGACAGGGGGCGGACGGACTGAAGCTTTCTTT	CAISGGTGGGRTEAFF
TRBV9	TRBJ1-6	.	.	TGTGCCAGCAGCGCCCAGGACACTTATAATTCACCCCTCCACTTT	CASSAQDTYNSPLHF
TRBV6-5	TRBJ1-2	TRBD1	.	TGTGCCAGCAGTCCACAGGGACAGGGAGTGTATGGCTACACCTTC	CASSPQGQGVYGYTF
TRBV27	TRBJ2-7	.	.	TGTGCCAGCAGTTTATCGAGCAGGGCCTCCTACTCCTACGAGCAGTACTTC	CASSLSSRASYSYEQYF
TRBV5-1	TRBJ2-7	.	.	TGCGCCAGCAGCTTGGATCCAGGGGTCGAGCAGTACTTC	CASSLDPGVEQYF
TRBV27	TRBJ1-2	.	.	TGTGCCAGCAGTAAGACAGATCGGTATGGCTACACCTTC	CASSKTDRYGYTF
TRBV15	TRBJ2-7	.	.	TGTGCCACCAGGCACAGAGGAGGGACCGAGCAGTACTTC	CATRHRGGTEQYF
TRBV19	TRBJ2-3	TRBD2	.	TGTGCCAGTAGTACACTCGCGGGGGAAGGCACAGATACGCAGTATTTT	CASSTLAGEGTDTQYF
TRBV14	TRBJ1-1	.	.	TGTGCCAGCAGCCCGCCTAGGGCAGGGTGGACTGAAGCTTTCTTT	CASSPPRAGWTEAFF
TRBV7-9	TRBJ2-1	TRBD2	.	TGTGCCAGCAGCTTAGCCTCTAGCGGGAGCTCCTACAATGAGCAGTTCTTC	CASSLASSGSSYNEQFF
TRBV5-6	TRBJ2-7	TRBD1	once	TGTGCCAGCGGGGACAGATCCTACGAGCAGTACTTC	CASGDRSYEQYF
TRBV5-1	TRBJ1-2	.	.	TGCGCCAGCGGCCCCTTTAACAAAGATAACTATGGCTACACCTTC	CASGPFNKDNYGYTF
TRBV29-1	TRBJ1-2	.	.	TGCAGCGTTGAAGGGACAGCCGTCTCTATTCAGAATGGCTACACCTTC	CSVEGTAVSIQNGYTF
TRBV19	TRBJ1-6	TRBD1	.	TGTGCCAGTAGTATAGACTCGGGACAGGGGGCCCCCCTCCACTTT	CASSIDSGQGAPLHF
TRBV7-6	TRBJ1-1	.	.	TGTGCCAGCAGCTTCGGGACGGGGGGCACTGAAGCTTTCTTT	CASSFGTGGTEAFF
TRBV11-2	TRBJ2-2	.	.	TGTGCCAGCAGTCCCAGGTTGAACACCGGGGAGCTGTTTTTT	CASSPRLNTGELFF
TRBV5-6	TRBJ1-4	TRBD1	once	TGTGCCAGCAGCTTGTCGTTGGAACAGGGGGGTGAAAAACTGTTTTTT	CASSLSLEQGGEKLFF
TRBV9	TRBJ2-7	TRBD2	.	TGTGCCAGCAGCGATGGGACTAGCGGGAGCTACGAGCAGTACTTC	CASSDGTSGSYEQYF
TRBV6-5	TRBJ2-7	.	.	TGTGCCAGCAGTTCCTCAGAGGGCGCCGAGCAGTACTTC	CASSSSEGAEQYF
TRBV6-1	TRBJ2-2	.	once	TGTGCCAGCAGCGACAGAAATCGGAACACCGGGGAGCTGTTTTTT	CASSDRNRNTGELFF
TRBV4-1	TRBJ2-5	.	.	TGCGCCAGCAGCCAAGATAACCGGCCGGGGAAAGAGACCCAGTACTTC	CASSQDNRPGKETQYF
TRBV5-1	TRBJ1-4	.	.	TGCGCCAGCAGCTTGGAACCCCCTGACAGCCTTAATGAAAAACTGTTTTTT	CASSLEPPDSLNEKLFF
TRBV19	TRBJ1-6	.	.	TGTGCCACCACCGGACAGCCAAATTCACCCCTCCACTTT	CATTGQPNSPLHF
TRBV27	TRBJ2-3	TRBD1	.	TGTGCCAGCAGTGACTTAGGGGGCGGCACAGATACGCAGTATTTT	CASSDLGGGTDTQYF
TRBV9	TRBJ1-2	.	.	TGTGCCAGCAGGGTCCAGCCGGGAGCTATGACCTTC	CASRVQPGAMTF
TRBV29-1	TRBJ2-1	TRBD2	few	TGCAGCGTTGAAAGTAGCGGGACTCCTCGCTACAATGAGCAGTTCTTC	CSVESSGTPRYNEQFF
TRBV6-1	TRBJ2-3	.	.	TGTGCCAGCAGTGTCCGGGGAGTAGCTCCGACAGATACGCAGTATTTT	CASSVRGVAPTDTQYF
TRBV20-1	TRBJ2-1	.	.	TGCAGTGCTCTAGGATTGGATGAGCAGTTCTTC	CSALGLDEQFF
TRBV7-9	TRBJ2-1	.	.	TGTGCCAGCAGCTTATGGGCAAATGAGCAGTTCTTC	CASSLWANEQFF
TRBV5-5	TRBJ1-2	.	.	TGTGCCAGCAGCTTGGGGGGAGTGCGTAAGGACTATGGCTACACCTTC	CASSLGGVRKDYGYTF
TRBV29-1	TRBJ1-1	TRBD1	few	TGCAGCGTTTCGGACAGGGAGGGAGTGGGGACTGAAGCTTTCTTT	CSVSDREGVGTEAFF
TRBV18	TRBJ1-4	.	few	TGTGCCAGCTCACCACCCGGCAGGGATGAAAAACTGTTTTTT	CASSPPGRDEKLFF
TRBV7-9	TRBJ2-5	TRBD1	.	TGTGCCAGCACCGCACAGACAGGGCCCCAAGAGACCCAGTACTTC	CASTAQTGPQETQYF
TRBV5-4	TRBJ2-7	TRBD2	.	TGTGCCAGCAGCCTGGGACTAGCGGGGGGGCAGCCCTACGAGCAGTACTTC	CASSLGLAGGQPYEQYF
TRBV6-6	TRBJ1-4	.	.	TGTGCCAGCAGTTACCTTCAGACTTTTAATGAAAAACTGTTTTTT	CASSYLQTFNEKLFF
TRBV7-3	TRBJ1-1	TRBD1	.	TGTGCCAGCAGCCTTCAGGGGGCTAACACTGAAGCTTTCTTT	CASSLQGANTEAFF
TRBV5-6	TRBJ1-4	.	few	TGTGCCAGCAGCTTTGCAATCGGAGGTCCCTCTGATGAAAAACTGTTTTTT	CASSFAIGGPSDEKLFF
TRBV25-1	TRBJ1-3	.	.	TGTGCCAGCAGTGAAACAGGCTTTCCGGGCTCTGGAAACACCATATATTTT	CASSETGFPGSGNTIYF
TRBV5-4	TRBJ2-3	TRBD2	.	TGTGCCAGCAGCCCCACGGCGCGGGGGGCTCCCACAGATACGCAGTATTTT	CASSPTARGAPTDTQYF
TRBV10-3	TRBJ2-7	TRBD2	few	TGTGCCATCAGTGAGCCTAGCGGGACTAACGAGCAGTACTTC	CAISEPSGTNEQYF